Below are 9 T cell receptor beta chains sequenced from a single sample in a study of blood T cell repertoires in COVID-19. Sequencing was performed with immunoSEQ multiplex PCR; in TCRdb, only in-frame clones are kept and a portion is missing. Of 180,000 or so clones detected, roughly 81% appear once; the ten largest clones hold 8% to 13%. What was sequenced was peripheral blood. Receptor source: a woman in her thirties or forties with COVID-19, enrolled during active disease.

The chain joins TRBV7-6 to TRBJ2-5; unclear D gene. Trimming pared 5 bases from V and 5 bases from J, leaving 6 bases between. CDR1 and CDR2 from the germline V gene are SGHVS and FNYEAQ. The CDR3 spans 11 residues. In nucleotides, the CDR3 is TGTGCCAGCAGCCTTTCGGAGACCCAGTACTTC. Residues: CASSLSETQYF.

This clone showed up just once. The chain joins TRBV5-5 to TRBJ2-5, with 12 positions matching TRBD2. Germline CDR1 and CDR2: SGHKS and YYEKEE (reference sequence). The ends lost 4 bases at V and 4 bases at J; junction bases unmatched: 5. The CDR3 totals 15 residues. CDR3 nucleotide sequence: TGTGCCAGCAGCCCGACTAGCGGGAGTGGAGAGACCCAGTACTTC. Translation gives CASSPTSGSGETQYF.

The chain has TRBV4-1 and TRBJ1-3; TRBD1 aligns across 9 bases. Trimming took 5 bases from V and 2 from J; bases not matched to a gene: 4. Germline CDR1 is MGHRA and CDR2 is YSYEKL. The CDR3 extends over 15 amino acids. CDR3: CASSSTGGPGNTIYF. In DNA form, the CDR3 reads TGCGCCAGCAGCTCCACAGGGGGCCCTGGAAACACCATATATTTT.

The sample holds one count of this clone. The chain recombines TRBV7-6 with TRBJ2-1; 7 bases are a match to TRBD1. Germline CDR1 reads SGHVS; CDR2 reads FNYEAQ. V was pared by 5 bases and J by 5 bases, with 9 bases of the junction left unmatched. This CDR3 spans 15 amino acids. CDR3 sequence (DNA): TGTGCCAGCAGCCCCACGACAGGGCTTCACAATGAGCAGTTCTTC. Translated, it gives CASSPTTGLHNEQFF.

This chain links TRBV4-2 with TRBJ1-1; D remains ambiguous. The germline V gene encodes CDR1 LGHNA and CDR2 YNFKEQ. Trimming stripped 3 bases from V and 9 bases from J, with 14 bases between. The CDR3 loop spans 13 amino acids. CDR3 in amino acids: CASSQERGGKAFF. The CDR3 DNA reads TGTGCCAGCAGCCAGGAACGGGGAGGCAAAGCTTTCTTT.

A few counts support this clone. V usage is TRBV4-1 and J usage is TRBJ2-5; 12 nucleotides agree with TRBD2. The CDR3 sequence is 15 residues long. Looked up from germline, CDR1 is MGHRA and CDR2 is YSYEKL. V was clipped by 1 base and J by 7 bases; unmatched bases: 4. The chain's CDR3 is CASSQGTSGALTQYF. The CDR3 region has the DNA TGCGCCAGCAGCCAAGGGACTAGCGGGGCCTTGACCCAGTACTTC.

This clone was observed once. The rearrangement uses TRBV18 and TRBJ2-1, with D perhaps matching TRBD1 (6 bases). This CDR3 region has 16 residues. Trimming took off 2 bases at V and 4 bases at J, with 15 bases between the two ends. Germline CDR1 KGHSH, CDR2 LQKENI. The CDR3 DNA follows: TGTGCCAGCTCACCAAGCAGAGGACAGACTTACAATGAGCAGTTCTTC. It encodes CASSPSRGQTYNEQFF.

V and J are TRBV30 and TRBJ2-7; 9 bases are shared with TRBD1. V dropped 0 bases and J dropped 5; count of bases not matched to a gene: 5. This CDR3 region has 14 residues. The germline gives CDR1 GTSNPN, CDR2 SVGIG (reference sequence). The CDR3 loop is CAWSVGGQGDEQYV. In DNA form, the CDR3 reads TGTGCCTGGAGTGTGGGGGGACAGGGCGACGAGCAGTACGTC.

The V gene is TRBV25-1, the J gene TRBJ2-5; possibly TRBD1 for D (6 bases). The CDR3 loop spans 15 amino acids. Trimming stripped 1 base from V and 1 base from J, with 10 bases between. Germline V gene sequence: CDR1 MGHDK, CDR2 SYGVNS. The CDR3 sequence is CASSEFRGTQETQYF. CDR3 coding DNA: TGTGCCAGCAGTGAATTTAGGGGGACCCAAGAGACCCAGTACTTC. The complete variable domain, with remaining parts taken from reference TRBV25-1 and TRBJ2-5, reads EADIYQTPRYLVIGTGKKITLECSQTMGHDKMYWYQQDPGMELHLIHYSYGVNSTEKGDLSSESTVSRIRTEHFPLTLESARPSHTSQYLCASSEFRGTQETQYFGPGTRLLVL.